Below are 8 T cell receptor beta chains sequenced from a single sample in a study of blood T cell repertoires in COVID-19. This table comes from immunoSEQ multiplex PCR, and its TCRdb copy is limited to in-frame clones, with some not included. This sample carries 250,000 to 300,000 clones, approximately 91% of them seen once, and the ten largest clones take approximately 2%. The sequenced sample consisted of peripheral blood. These receptors were obtained from a woman in her 30s with COVID-19, enrolled during active disease.

J is TRBJ1-1 and V is TRBV11-2, with 8 bases fitting TRBD1. Per germline, CDR1 SGHAT and CDR2 FQNNGV. This CDR3 comprises 17 residues. Germline trimming cut 1 base from V and 6 bases from J; bases unmatched to any gene: 13. The CDR3 loop reads CASSLASLRQGSAEAFF. CDR3 nucleotides: TGTGCCAGCAGCTTAGCGTCCCTTCGACAGGGGTCGGCTGAAGCTTTCTTT.

The V call is TRBV2, the J call TRBJ1-6; TRBD1 matches 10 bases. V dropped 6 bases and J dropped 10; count of bases not matched to a gene: 9. The CDR3 is made up of 15 amino acids. CDR1 is SNHLY and CDR2 is FYNNEI in the germline V gene. The CDR3 sequence: CASRSRDRGGSPLHF. The CDR3, as DNA: TGTGCCAGCAGGAGCCGGGACAGGGGAGGATCACCCCTCCACTTT.

V and J are TRBV2 and TRBJ1-1; D not resolved. The CDR3 covers 14 residues. Trimming cost V 0 bases and J 7 bases, with 12 bases left between them. Germline CDR1 SNHLY, CDR2 FYNNEI. The CDR3 region is CASSEAGTRGEAFF. The CDR3 DNA reads as TGTGCCAGCAGTGAAGCGGGTACCCGCGGTGAAGCTTTCTTT.

The CDR3 DNA is TGTGCCAGCAGCCAAGATCGATTGGAAGGGGGAAACACTGAAGCTTTCTTT. Protein: CASSQDRLEGGNTEAFF. The chain couples TRBV4-2 to TRBJ1-1, with D possibly matching TRBD1 (6 bases). This CDR3 region has 17 residues. The germline CDR1 and CDR2 sequences are LGHNA and YNFKEQ. V was pared by 0 bases and J by 2 bases, with 16 bases between.

J is TRBJ1-5 and V is TRBV2; a possible D gene is TRBD1 (5 bases). The CDR3 contains 15 residues. Germline V gives CDR1 SNHLY, CDR2 FYNNEI. The V gene lost 4 bases and the J gene lost 3 bases, with 13 bases spanning the gap. CDR3: CASSGQQGFNQPQHF. CDR3 DNA: TGTGCCAGCAGTGGACAGCAGGGATTCAATCAGCCCCAGCATTTT.

The V gene is TRBV7-2, the J gene TRBJ2-5; 12 bases are shared with TRBD2. Germline-derived CDR1 and CDR2 are SGHTA and FQGNSA. After removal of 5 bases from V and 5 bases from J, the junction contained 9 bases not matched to a gene. The CDR3 runs to 16 residues. The CDR3 sequence is CASSPGRGLAGETQYF. CDR3 nucleotides: TGTGCCAGCAGCCCTGGGCGCGGACTAGCGGGGGAGACCCAGTACTTC.

The chain carries TRBV3-1 (or the pseudogene TRBV3-2) and TRBJ2-7, with 8 positions matching TRBD2. Germline assignment: CDR1 LGHDT and CDR2 YNNKEL (reference sequence). The CDR3 extends over 15 amino acids. V trimming: 1 base; J trimming: 6 bases; junction bases outside the gene matches: 8. CDR3 in amino acids: CASSQAYGRAFEQYF. DNA for the CDR3: TGTGCCAGCAGCCAAGCTTACGGGAGGGCCTTCGAGCAGTACTTC.

The genes are TRBV24-1 and TRBJ1-1, with 9 bases aligning to TRBD1. Losses at the gene ends were 1 base for V and 1 base for J; bases not matched to a gene: 6. The germline V gene encodes CDR1 KGHDR and CDR2 SFDVKD. The length of the CDR3 is 17 residues. CDR3 amino acids: CATSDFTWTGENTEAFF. The CDR3 DNA sequence: TGTGCCACCAGTGATTTTACATGGACAGGGGAGAACACTGAAGCTTTCTTT.